Sequencing of this TCR beta chain was carried out in a study of T cells in Graves' hyperthyroidism and ophthalmopathy. Study-wide background: The initial diagnosis was the point when peripheral blood was collected, ahead of any treatment.

V was trimmed by 4 bases and J by 9 bases, leaving 7 bases between them. Germline CDR1 is SGHVT and CDR2 is SQSDAQ. The CDR3 spans 11 residues. Amplification targeted TCR beta CDR3 regions from RNA transcripts. The primer set for the first-round RT-PCR of the TCR CDR3 was HTBI. TCRdb reprocessed the multiplex PCR reads via MiXCR and lists one record per CDR3 protein. The top ten clones hold 30% to 40% of a sample with 600,000 to 650,000 distinct CDR3 sequences, around 21% of them seen once. Inclusion characteristics of ophthalmopathy patients comprised a Clinical Activity Score of at least 3, a NOSPECS grade of at least 4, and duration under 3 months. This sample holds PBMCs from 9.5 to 10 ml fresh peripheral blood.

The TCR sequence derives from a man aged 25-45 years with Graves' ophthalmopathy. The chain links TRBV7-4 to TRBJ1-5; D is unclear. The sequenced sample consisted of blood. Written as DNA, the CDR3 is TGTGCCAGCAGCTCCCAGTCGCCCCAGCATTTT. As protein: CASSSQSPQHF.